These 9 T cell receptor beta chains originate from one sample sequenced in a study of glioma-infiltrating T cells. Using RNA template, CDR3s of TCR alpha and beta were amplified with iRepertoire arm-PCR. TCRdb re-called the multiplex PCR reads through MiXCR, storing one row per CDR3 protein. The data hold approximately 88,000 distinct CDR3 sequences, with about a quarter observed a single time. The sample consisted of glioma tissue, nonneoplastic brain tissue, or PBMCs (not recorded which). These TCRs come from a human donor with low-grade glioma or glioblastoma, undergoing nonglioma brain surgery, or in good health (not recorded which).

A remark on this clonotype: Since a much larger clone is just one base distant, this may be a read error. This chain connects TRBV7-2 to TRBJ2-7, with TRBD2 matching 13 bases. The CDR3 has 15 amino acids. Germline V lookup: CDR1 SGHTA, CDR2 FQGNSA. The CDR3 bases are TGTGACAGCAGCTTGAGGACTAGCGGGAGCTACGAGCAGTACTTC. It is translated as CDSSLRTSGSYEQYF.

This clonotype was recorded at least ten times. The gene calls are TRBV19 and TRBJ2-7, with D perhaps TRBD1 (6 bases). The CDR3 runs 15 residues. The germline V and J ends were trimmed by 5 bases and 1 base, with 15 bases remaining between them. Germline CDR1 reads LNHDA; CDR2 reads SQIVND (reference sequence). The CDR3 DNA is TGTGCCAGTAGTGACGGAACCACAGGGTCCTACGAGCAGTACTTC. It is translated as CASSDGTTGSYEQYF.

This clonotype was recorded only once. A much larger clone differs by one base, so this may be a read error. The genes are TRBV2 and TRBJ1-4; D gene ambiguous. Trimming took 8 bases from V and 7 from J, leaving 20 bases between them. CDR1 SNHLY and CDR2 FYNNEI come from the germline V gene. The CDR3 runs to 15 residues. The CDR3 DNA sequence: TGTGCCAGCCGGGATCGGGGAAATTGTCGTGAAAAACTGTTTTTT. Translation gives CASRDRGNCREKLFF.

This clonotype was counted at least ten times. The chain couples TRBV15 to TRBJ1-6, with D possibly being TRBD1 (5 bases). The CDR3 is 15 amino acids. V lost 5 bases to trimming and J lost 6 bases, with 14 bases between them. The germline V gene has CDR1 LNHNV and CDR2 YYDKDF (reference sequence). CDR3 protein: CATSRSGTLNSPLHF. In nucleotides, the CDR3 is TGTGCCACCAGCCGCTCCGGGACCCTTAATTCACCCCTCCACTTT.

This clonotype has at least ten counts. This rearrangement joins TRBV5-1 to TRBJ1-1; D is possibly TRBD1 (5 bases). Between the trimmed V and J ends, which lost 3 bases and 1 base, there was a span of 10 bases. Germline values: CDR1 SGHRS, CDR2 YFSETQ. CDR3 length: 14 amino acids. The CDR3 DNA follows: TGCGCCAGCAGCTCGTATCAGGGGAACACTGAAGCTTTCTTT. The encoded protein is CASSSYQGNTEAFF.

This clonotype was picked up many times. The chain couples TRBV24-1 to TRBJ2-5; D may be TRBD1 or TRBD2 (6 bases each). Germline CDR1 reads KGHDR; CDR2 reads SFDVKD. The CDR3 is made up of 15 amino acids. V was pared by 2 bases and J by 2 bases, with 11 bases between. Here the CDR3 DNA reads TGTGCCACCAGTGATTCAAGGGGGAGGCAAGAGACCCAGTACTTC. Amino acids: CATSDSRGRQETQYF.

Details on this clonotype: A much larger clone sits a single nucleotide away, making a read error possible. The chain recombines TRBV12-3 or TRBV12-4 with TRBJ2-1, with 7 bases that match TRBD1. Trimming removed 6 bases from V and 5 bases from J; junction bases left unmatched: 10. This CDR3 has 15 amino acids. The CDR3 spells CASSQSVTGNNEQFF. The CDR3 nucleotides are TGTGCCAGCAGCCAAAGTGTGACAGGGAACAATGAGCAGTTCTTC.

The CDR3 here is CASRPGTGYEKLFF. CDR3 DNA: TGTGCCAGCAGACCCGGGACAGGGTATGAAAAACTGTTTTTT. This sequence joins TRBV5-4 and TRBJ1-4; 9 bases are shared with TRBD1. The CDR3 contains 14 residues. Trimming removed 5 bases from V and 6 bases from J; junction bases left unmatched: 5. Germline V gene sequence: CDR1 SGHNT, CDR2 YYREEE (reference sequence).

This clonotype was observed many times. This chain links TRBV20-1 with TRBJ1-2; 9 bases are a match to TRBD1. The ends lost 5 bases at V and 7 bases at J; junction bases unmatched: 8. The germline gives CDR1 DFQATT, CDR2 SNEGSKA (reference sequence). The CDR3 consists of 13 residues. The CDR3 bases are TGCAGTGCTTCATCCACAGGGGGCGGTGGCTACACCTTC. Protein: CSASSTGGGGYTF.